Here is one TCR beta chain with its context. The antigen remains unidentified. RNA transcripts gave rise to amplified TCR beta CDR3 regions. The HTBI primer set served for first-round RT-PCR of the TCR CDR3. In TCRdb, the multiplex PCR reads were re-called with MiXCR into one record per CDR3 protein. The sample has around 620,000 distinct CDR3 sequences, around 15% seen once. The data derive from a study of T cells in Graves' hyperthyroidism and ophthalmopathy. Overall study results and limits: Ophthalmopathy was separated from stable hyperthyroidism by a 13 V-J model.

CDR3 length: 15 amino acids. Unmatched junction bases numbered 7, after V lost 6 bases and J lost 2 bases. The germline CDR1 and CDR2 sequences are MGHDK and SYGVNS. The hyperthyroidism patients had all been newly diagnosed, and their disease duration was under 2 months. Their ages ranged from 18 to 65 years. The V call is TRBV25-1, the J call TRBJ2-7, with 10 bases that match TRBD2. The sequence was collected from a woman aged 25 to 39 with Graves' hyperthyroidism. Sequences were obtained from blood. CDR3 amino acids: CASRGLAEGTYEQYF. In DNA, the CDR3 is TGTGCCAGCAGAGGACTAGCGGAGGGGACCTACGAGCAGTACTTC.